This T cell receptor (beta chain) was identified in a study of blood T cell repertoires in COVID-19. The authors' processing: Amplifying reference gene primers gave estimates of nucleated cell counts. The protocol was immunoSEQ multiplex PCR, while the TCRdb copy is restricted to in-frame clones and leaves out a portion. Clone size and V and J calls were adopted from that table, with D and trimming inferred from the DNA. The sample gives about 430,000 clones, roughly 88% of which show up once; 0.97% is in the top ten. The CDR3 runs to 16 residues. V lost 5 bases, J lost 0 bases, and 5 bases stayed unmatched. Germline V gene sequence: CDR1 MDHEN, CDR2 SYDVKM. Which cohort a participant joined came from the clinical history participants gave.

Sequencing input: PBMCs or T cells enriched from blood (not recorded which). The TCR comes from a woman in her twenties or thirties with acute COVID-19. The chain is built from TRBV28 and TRBJ2-2; 8 bases are shared with TRBD2. CDR3 loop: CASSRPGLANTGELFF. The CDR3 DNA reads TGTGCCAGCAGTCGACCGGGACTAGCGAACACCGGGGAGCTGTTTTTT.